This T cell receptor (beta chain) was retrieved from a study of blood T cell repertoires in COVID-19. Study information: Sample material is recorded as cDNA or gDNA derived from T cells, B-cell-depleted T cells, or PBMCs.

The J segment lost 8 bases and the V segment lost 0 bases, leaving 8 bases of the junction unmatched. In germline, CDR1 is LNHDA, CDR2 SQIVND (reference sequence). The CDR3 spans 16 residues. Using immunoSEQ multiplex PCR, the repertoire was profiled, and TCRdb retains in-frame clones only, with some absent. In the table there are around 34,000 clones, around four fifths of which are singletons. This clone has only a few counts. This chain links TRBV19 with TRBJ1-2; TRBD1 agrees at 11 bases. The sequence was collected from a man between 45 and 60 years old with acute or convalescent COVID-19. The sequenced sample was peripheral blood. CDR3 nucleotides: TGTGCCAGTAGTATAGAAGCCGGGACAGGGGGAAGAGGCTACACCTTC. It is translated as CASSIEAGTGGRGYTF.